The sample holds a few counts of the clone carrying this TCR beta chain. Its target is not known. The sample belongs to a study of T cell repertoires in cytomegalovirus infection. Study at large: Both CMV infection and a matching HLA type were indicated by public TCR beta signatures.

Study-wide findings and caveats: Identification of carriers of CMV plus the relevant HLA was performed using cumulative public TCR beta family frequency. The ex vivo response was dominated by HLA-C-restricted CMV-specific TCR beta clonotypes.

TCRdb analysed the reads with MiXCR anew, one entry per CDR3 protein. This table has about 400,000 distinct CDR3 sequences, around 18% appearing once. Germline lookup yields CDR1 MNHNS and CDR2 SASEGT. V was shortened by 1 base and J by 10 bases, with 13 bases between the two germline ends. The CDR3 length is 14 residues. The genes are TRBV6-1 and TRBJ1-4; no clear D gene. This TCR came from a human donor in good health (CMV status not recorded). Some clones in this sample may be carry-over from other donors' samples. Sequenced input: PBMCs. CDR3 sequence reads: CASSEDSNGRKLFF. The CDR3 nucleotides read TGTGCCAGCAGTGAAGACTCCAACGGAAGAAAACTGTTTTTT.